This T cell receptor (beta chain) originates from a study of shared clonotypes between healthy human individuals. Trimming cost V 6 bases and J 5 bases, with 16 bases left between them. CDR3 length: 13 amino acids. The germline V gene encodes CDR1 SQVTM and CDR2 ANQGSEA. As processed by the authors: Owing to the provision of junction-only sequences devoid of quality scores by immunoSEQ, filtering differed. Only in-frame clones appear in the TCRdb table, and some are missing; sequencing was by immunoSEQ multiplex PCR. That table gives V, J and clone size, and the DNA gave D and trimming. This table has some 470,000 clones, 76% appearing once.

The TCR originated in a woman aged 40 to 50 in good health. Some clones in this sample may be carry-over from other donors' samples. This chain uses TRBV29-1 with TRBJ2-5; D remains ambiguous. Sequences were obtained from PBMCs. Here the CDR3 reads CSVRNGPSETQYF. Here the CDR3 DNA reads TGCAGCGTCCGGAACGGACCGTCGGAGACCCAGTACTTC. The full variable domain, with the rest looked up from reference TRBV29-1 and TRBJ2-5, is SAVISQKPSRDICQRGTSLTIQCQVDSQVTMMFWYRQQPGQSLTLIATANQGSEATYESGFVIDKFPISRPNLTFSTLTVSNMSPEDSSIYLCSVRNGPSETQYFGPGTRLLVL.